Below, 27 T cell receptor beta chains from the same sample are listed, as sequenced in a study of T cells in Graves' hyperthyroidism and ophthalmopathy. What was amplified from RNA transcripts were TCR beta CDR3 regions. First-round RT-PCR of the TCR CDR3 relied on the HTBI primer set. Via MiXCR, TCRdb re-called the multiplex PCR reads, giving one row per CDR3 protein. The table includes 250,000 to 350,000 distinct CDR3 sequences, about 18% detected once. Sequencing used blood. The source is a woman in her sixties or seventies with Graves' ophthalmopathy.

This clonotype was recorded many times. J is TRBJ1-4 and V is TRBV2; D gene unclear. Trimming removed 3 bases at V and 4 bases at J, with 6 bases between. The CDR3 is 13 residues long. Germline V CDR1 and CDR2: SNHLY, FYNNEI. CDR3 nucleotides: TGTGCCAGCAGTGACAGGCGTAATGAAAAACTGTTTTTT. Its protein product is CASSDRRNEKLFF.

This clonotype has ten or more counts. The rearrangement joins TRBV6-1 to TRBJ1-2, with 9 bases that match TRBD1. The junction had 8 bases not matched to a gene; V was cut back by 7 bases and J by 5 bases. The CDR3 covers 14 residues. CDR1 and CDR2 from the germline V gene are MNHNS and SASEGT. CDR3 DNA sequence: TGTGCCAGCAAAAGGACAGGGGCGGTTTATGGCTACACCTTC. It specifies CASKRTGAVYGYTF.

This clonotype showed up many times. The V gene is TRBV6-5, the J gene TRBJ1-1; a possible D gene is TRBD1 (5 bases). The CDR3 has 13 residues. V was pared by 6 bases and J by 4 bases, with 12 bases between. The germline V gene has CDR1 MNHEY and CDR2 SVGAGI. The CDR3 bases are TGTGCCAGCAGCGTAGGGGTTGGCACTGAAGCTTTCTTT. Amino acids: CASSVGVGTEAFF.

This clonotype was counted a few times. The chain employs TRBV6-6 and TRBJ2-2, with D possibly matching TRBD2 (6 bases). The CDR3 totals 16 residues. V was cut by 2 bases and J by 0 bases, with 10 bases left in between. From germline, CDR1 is MNHNY and CDR2 SVGAGI (reference sequence). The CDR3 DNA follows: TGTGCCAGCAGTTACGGTACGGGGGCGAACACCGGGGAGCTGTTTTTT. Translating it yields CASSYGTGANTGELFF.

The rearrangement joins TRBV7-8 to TRBJ1-1; 7 bases are a match to TRBD1. This CDR3 has 17 amino acids. From germline, CDR1 is SGHVS and CDR2 FQNEAQ. V lost 2 bases, J lost 5 bases, and 14 bases stayed unmatched. CDR3 DNA sequence: TGTGCCAGCAGCTTACTCCTCAGTGACAGGGATTATACTGAAGCTTTCTTT. Its translation: CASSLLLSDRDYTEAFF.

The J gene is TRBJ2-5, the V gene TRBV10-3; D is perhaps TRBD1 or TRBD2 (5 bases each). Trimming removed 6 bases at V and 0 bases at J, with 23 bases between. CDR1 and CDR2 (germline): ENHRY, SYGVKD. The CDR3 is made up of 18 amino acids. The CDR3 sequence: CAISKRDAGKKYQETQYF. CDR3 DNA: TGTGCCATCAGCAAACGGGACGCAGGGAAAAAGTACCAAGAGACCCAGTACTTC.

The chain couples TRBV20-1 to TRBJ2-1; perhaps TRBD2 as D (6 bases). The CDR3 contains 15 residues. Trimming left V 4 bases short and J 4 bases short, with 17 bases between. The germline gives CDR1 DFQATT, CDR2 SNEGSKA (reference sequence). CDR3 amino acids: CSAIRPKTSYNEQFF. DNA of the CDR3: TGCAGTGCTATTAGACCGAAGACTAGTTACAATGAGCAGTTCTTC.

J is TRBJ2-1 and V is TRBV4-2; 16 nucleotides align to TRBD2. This CDR3 has 18 residues. With 0 bases clipped from V and 7 bases from J, the junction kept 6 bases outside the gene matches. Looked up from germline, CDR1 is LGHNA and CDR2 is YNFKEQ. The CDR3 DNA is TGTGCCAGCAGCCAAGAGGGACTAGCGGGAGGGCCGTATAATGAGCAGTTCTTC. Translating gives CASSQEGLAGGPYNEQFF.

The chain has TRBV18 and TRBJ2-7; possible D gene TRBD1, 5 bases. Germline lookup yields CDR1 KGHSH and CDR2 LQKENI. The germline V and J ends were trimmed by 6 bases and 1 base, with 10 bases remaining between them. This CDR3 has 13 residues. The CDR3 coding sequence is TGTGCCAGCTCGACCGCAGGGTCCTACGAGCAGTACTTC. This gives the protein CASSTAGSYEQYF. The full variable domain, in which reference TRBV18 and TRBJ2-7 provide the parts outside the CDR3, is NAGVMQNPRHLVRRRGQEARLRCSPMKGHSHVYWYRQLPEEGLKFMVYLQKENIIDESGMPKERFSAEFPKEGPSILRIQQVVRGDSAAYFCASSTAGSYEQYFGPGTRLTVT.

This clonotype was seen at least ten times. This chain joins TRBV12-3 or TRBV12-4 and TRBJ2-3; maybe TRBD1 (6 bases). The CDR3 covers 15 residues. V dropped 2 bases and J dropped 4 bases, with 13 bases sitting between them. CDR3 DNA sequence: TGTGCCAGCAGTTTATCCGGGGACAATGCAGATACGCAGTATTTT. This sequence encodes CASSLSGDNADTQYF.

In its sample, this clonotype was seen many times. This chain connects TRBV11-2 to TRBJ2-7; D not resolved. There are 12 residues in the CDR3. CDR1 and CDR2 from the germline V gene are SGHAT and FQNNGV. V was pared by 2 bases and J by 5 bases, with 7 bases between. CDR3 nucleotide sequence: TGTGCCAGCAGCTTATGGTTGGACGAGCAGTACTTC. Encoded protein: CASSLWLDEQYF. The full variable domain, completed using reference TRBV11-2 and TRBJ2-7, is EAGVAQSPRYKIIEKRQSVAFWCNPISGHATLYWYQQILGQGPKLLIQFQNNGVVDDSQLPKDRFSAERLKGVDSTLKIQPAKLEDSAVYLCASSLWLDEQYFGPGTRLTVT.

This clonotype came up many times. CDR3 protein: CASSSTGTAEYF. In nucleotides, the CDR3 is TGTGCCAGCAGTTCAACCGGGACAGCCGAGTACTTC. V and J are TRBV27 and TRBJ2-7; 7 nucleotides match TRBD1. This CDR3 contains 12 residues. The V gene end was trimmed by 4 bases and the J gene end by 11 bases; junction bases not matched to a gene: 8. Germline assignment: CDR1 MNHEY and CDR2 SMNVEV (reference sequence).

This clonotype was observed at least ten times. The V call is TRBV20-1, the J call TRBJ2-5; 12 bases fit TRBD2. This CDR3 contains 16 residues. The germline V gene has CDR1 DFQATT and CDR2 SNEGSKA (reference sequence). V shed 1 base, J shed 4 bases, and the junction held 7 bases outside the gene matches. The CDR3 coding sequence is TGCAGTGCTAGAGGGCTAGCGGGGGGGGTCCCAGAGACCCAGTACTTC. It encodes CSARGLAGGVPETQYF.

This clonotype occurred many times. The rearrangement uses TRBV29-1 and TRBJ2-5, with a weak D call TRBD1 (5 bases). This CDR3 is built from 13 residues. In germline, CDR1 is SQVTM, CDR2 ANQGSEA. V lost 7 bases to trimming and J lost 2 bases, with 14 bases between them. Here the CDR3 DNA reads TGCAGCGCAACTGACAGCACTCAAGAGACCCAGTACTTC. Protein product: CSATDSTQETQYF.

V usage is TRBV9 and J usage is TRBJ1-6, with a weak D call TRBD1 (5 bases). CDR1 and CDR2 (germline): SGDLS, YYNGEE. This CDR3 is built from 15 residues. V lost 4 bases, J lost 10 bases, and 18 bases lay in between. The CDR3 sequence is CASSPSTTVYSPLHF. CDR3 DNA: TGTGCCAGCAGCCCGTCCACGACAGTGTACTCACCCCTCCACTTT.

This clonotype was detected only a few times. V gene TRBV12-3 or TRBV12-4 combines with J gene TRBJ2-6, with D unresolved. The CDR3 length is 14 residues. The V gene lost 6 bases and the J gene lost 0 bases, with 6 bases spanning the gap. CDR3 sequence reads: CASSRHSGANVLTF. Here the CDR3 DNA reads TGTGCCAGCAGCAGACACTCTGGGGCCAACGTCCTGACTTTC.

This clonotype was counted ten times or more. The chain recombines TRBV28 with TRBJ2-3; D gene uncertain. Trimming removed 8 bases from V and 6 bases from J, with 12 bases in between. Germline-derived CDR1 and CDR2 are MDHEN and SYDVKM. CDR3 size: 12 residues. The CDR3 DNA is TGTGCCAGCGGCCCTGGGGTTGATACGCAGTATTTT. It translates to CASGPGVDTQYF.

This clonotype was detected ten times or more. The chain uses TRBV5-1 and TRBJ1-2; 7 nucleotides match TRBD1. The CDR3 spans 14 residues. Trimming cost V 0 bases and J 8 bases; bases outside gene matches: 7. Germline V gene data show CDR1 as SGHRS and CDR2 as YFSETQ. This CDR3 is CASSLGGQPLGYTF. In nucleotides, the CDR3 is TGCGCCAGCAGCTTGGGGGGACAGCCTCTCGGCTACACCTTC.

V gene TRBV19 combines with J gene TRBJ2-2; D unresolved. Germline CDR1 and CDR2: LNHDA and SQIVND (reference sequence). The CDR3 runs to 15 residues. V dropped 3 bases and J dropped 0 bases, with 8 bases sitting between them. Here the CDR3 reads CASSITDANTGELFF. In nucleotides, the CDR3 is TGTGCCAGTAGTATTACAGACGCGAACACCGGGGAGCTGTTTTTT.

Ten or more counts support this clonotype. This rearrangement joins TRBV29-1 to TRBJ2-1; weak D call: TRBD2 (6 bases). The CDR3 runs 14 residues. Germline-derived CDR1 and CDR2 are SQVTM and ANQGSEA. The V and J ends lost 3 bases and 0 bases respectively, with 9 bases between them. This chain's CDR3 is CSVDGGSSYNEQFF. CDR3 nucleotide sequence: TGCAGCGTTGATGGGGGGAGCTCCTACAATGAGCAGTTCTTC.

This clonotype was seen a handful of times. The V gene is TRBV20-1, the J gene TRBJ1-1, with D unresolved. This CDR3 is built from 13 residues. CDR1 is DFQATT and CDR2 is SNEGSKA in the germline V gene (reference sequence). The V and J ends lost 6 bases and 4 bases respectively, with 15 bases between them. CDR3 nucleotides: TGCAGTGCACGACGGGATTTTAGCACTGAAGCTTTCTTT. This sequence encodes CSARRDFSTEAFF.

Details on this clonotype: Just one base apart from a much larger clone, this may be a read error. This chain joins TRBV28 and TRBJ1-2; no clear D. Germline V gene lookup returns CDR1 MDHEN and CDR2 SYDVKM. This CDR3 spans 13 amino acids. Trimming took 8 bases from V and 2 from J, leaving 12 bases between them. This CDR3 is CASEPAGNYGYTF. The CDR3 coding sequence is TGTGCCAGCGAGCCTGCAGGCAACTATGGCTACACCTTC.

The V call is TRBV20-1, the J call TRBJ2-7; tentatively, D is TRBD1 (7 bases). There are 15 residues in the CDR3. Trimming shortened V by 0 bases and J by 6 bases, and 18 bases separated the two germline ends. Germline V gene data show CDR1 as DFQATT and CDR2 as SNEGSKA (reference sequence). CDR3 sequence (DNA): TGCAGTGCTAGAGATGGGACAGCTCTGGGGGGCGAGCAGTACTTC. Protein sequence: CSARDGTALGGEQYF.

This clonotype is a singleton in its sample. A read error may explain this, as a much larger clone is one base away. The chain links TRBV20-1 to TRBJ1-3, with a weak D call TRBD1 (6 bases). Germline values: CDR1 DFQATT, CDR2 SNEGSKA (reference sequence). The CDR3 runs 12 residues. For the CDR3, the DNA is TGCAGTGCCCCGGGGGCTGGAAACACCGTATATTTT. This translates into CSAPGAGNTVYF.

This clonotype has a count of ten or more. The gene calls are TRBV2 and TRBJ1-5; weak D call: TRBD1 (6 bases). V lost 5 bases, J lost 4 bases, and 12 bases lay in between. Germline V lookup: CDR1 SNHLY, CDR2 FYNNEI. The CDR3 is 14 amino acids. The DNA of the CDR3 is TGTGCCAGCAGTTATGACAGGCAGAATCAGCCCCAGCATTTT. Amino acids: CASSYDRQNQPQHF.

At least ten counts were recorded for this clonotype. V is TRBV7-2 and J is TRBJ2-5; TRBD2 agrees at 10 bases. The germline CDR1 and CDR2 sequences are SGHTA and FQGNSA. The CDR3 consists of 18 residues. The V gene end was trimmed by 5 bases and the J gene end by 0 bases; junction bases not matched to a gene: 12. Here the CDR3 DNA reads TGTGCCAGCAGCCTACCTACGGGGAGCGGGAGGGACCAAGAGACCCAGTACTTC. Translating it yields CASSLPTGSGRDQETQYF. Full variable domain (rest looked up from reference TRBV7-2 and TRBJ2-5): GAGVSQSPSNKVTEKGKDVELRCDPISGHTALYWYRQSLGQGLEFLIYFQGNSAPDKSGLPSDRFSAERTGGSVSTLTIQRTQQEDSAVYLCASSLPTGSGRDQETQYFGPGTRLLVL.

The V call is TRBV4-1, the J call TRBJ2-7, with a possible D match to TRBD2 (6 bases). The CDR3 contains 15 residues. CDR1 MGHRA and CDR2 YSYEKL come from the germline V gene. V shed 1 base and J shed 9 bases, with 19 bases lying between them. DNA of the CDR3: TGCGCCAGCAGCCAAGGGGCGCTTCGGGGAGGAGCGCAGTACTTC. Protein: CASSQGALRGGAQYF.